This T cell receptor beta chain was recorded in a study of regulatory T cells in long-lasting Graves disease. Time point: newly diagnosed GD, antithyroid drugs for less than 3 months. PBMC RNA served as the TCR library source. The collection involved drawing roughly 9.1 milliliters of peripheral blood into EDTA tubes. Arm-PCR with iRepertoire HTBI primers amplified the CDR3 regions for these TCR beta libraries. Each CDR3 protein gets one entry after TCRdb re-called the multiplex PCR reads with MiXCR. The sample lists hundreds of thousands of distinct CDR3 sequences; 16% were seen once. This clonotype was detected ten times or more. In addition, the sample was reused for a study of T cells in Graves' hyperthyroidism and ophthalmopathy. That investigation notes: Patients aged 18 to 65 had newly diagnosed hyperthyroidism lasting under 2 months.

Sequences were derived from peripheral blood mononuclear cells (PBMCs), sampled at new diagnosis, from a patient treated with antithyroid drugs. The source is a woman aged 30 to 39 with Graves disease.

The CDR3 bases are TGTGCCAGCAGCCCACAGGGGGGGAATCAGCCCCAGCATTTT. Protein sequence: CASSPQGGNQPQHF. The rearrangement links TRBV6-1 to TRBJ1-5; 8 bases align to TRBD1. This CDR3 spans 14 amino acids. J gave up 4 bases and V 6 bases, and 5 bases lay outside the gene matches. Germline lookup yields CDR1 MNHNS and CDR2 SASEGT.